Presented here are 9 T cell receptor beta chains from one specimen sequenced in a study of human T cells and chemical hapten exposure. From whole blood left unfractionated, total RNA was extracted. Each CDR3 protein gets one entry after TCRdb re-called the 5' RACE reads with MiXCR. The top ten clones hold approximately 2.3% of a sample with about 81,000 distinct CDR3 sequences, roughly 8.4% of them seen once. The source is a male donor in good health.

V gene TRBV11-2 combines with J gene TRBJ1-6, with 8 bases fitting TRBD1. The CDR3 is 13 amino acids. After removal of 6 bases from V and 7 bases from J, the junction contained 2 bases not matched to a gene. Germline V gives CDR1 SGHAT, CDR2 FQNNGV. This chain's CDR3 is CASRDRENSPLHF. The CDR3, as DNA: TGTGCCAGCAGGGACAGGGAGAATTCACCCCTCCACTTT.

This clonotype was seen at least ten times. This chain links TRBV3-1 with TRBJ2-3, with 10 bases identical to TRBD2. The CDR3 spans 18 residues. Germline assignment: CDR1 LGHDT and CDR2 YNNKEL (reference sequence). The junction had 6 bases not matched to a gene; V was cut back by 0 bases and J by 0 bases. CDR3 residues: CASSQDLLAGTSTDTQYF. The CDR3 DNA sequence: TGTGCCAGCAGCCAAGACCTACTAGCGGGGACTAGCACAGATACGCAGTATTTT.

This clonotype was detected only a few times. The chain joins TRBV6-5 to TRBJ1-1, with D hard to call. This CDR3 spans 14 amino acids. Germline values: CDR1 MNHEY, CDR2 SVGAGI. The germline V and J ends were trimmed by 2 bases and 0 bases, with 7 bases remaining between them. The CDR3 here is CASSYNNVNTEAFF. DNA of the CDR3: TGTGCCAGCAGTTACAACAACGTGAACACTGAAGCTTTCTTT.

This clonotype has ten or more counts. CDR3 in amino acids: CAISALPGLAGDEQYF. The CDR3, as DNA: TGTGCCATCAGTGCACTACCGGGACTAGCGGGAGACGAGCAGTACTTC. V gene TRBV10-3 combines with J gene TRBJ2-7; TRBD2 aligns across 14 bases. The CDR3 is 16 amino acids. The V gene's germline CDR1 is ENHRY and CDR2 SYGVKD. The V gene end was trimmed by 4 bases and the J gene end by 5 bases; junction bases not matched to a gene: 7.

The gene calls are TRBV20-1 and TRBJ2-1, with TRBD2 identical over 12 bases. The junction had 25 bases not matched to a gene; V was cut back by 6 bases and J by 10 bases. Germline assignment: CDR1 DFQATT and CDR2 SNEGSKA (reference sequence). CDR3 length: 19 residues. The CDR3 protein is CSAPYLAGGLSGPAGEQFF. Written as DNA, the CDR3 is TGCAGTGCCCCCTATCTAGCGGGGGGGCTTTCTGGACCCGCAGGGGAGCAGTTCTTC.

This clonotype was picked up a small number of times. This chain uses TRBV20-1 with TRBJ2-3, with D tentatively TRBD2 (6 bases). Trimming left V 1 base short and J 2 bases short, with 16 bases between. Germline V lookup: CDR1 DFQATT, CDR2 SNEGSKA (reference sequence). The CDR3 extends over 16 amino acids. Here the CDR3 DNA reads TGCAGTGCTAGAGGTGGATTGGGACTCAACACAGATACGCAGTATTTT. Its protein is CSARGGLGLNTDTQYF.

The chain couples TRBV29-1 to TRBJ1-1; 8 nucleotides match TRBD1. The CDR3 consists of 14 residues. J was trimmed by 4 bases and V by 7 bases; bases with no gene match: 11. Germline V lookup: CDR1 SQVTM, CDR2 ANQGSEA. The CDR3 protein is CSGRPGGWGTEAFF. The CDR3 region has the DNA TGCAGCGGGCGGCCAGGGGGCTGGGGCACTGAAGCTTTCTTT.

The rearrangement joins TRBV18 to TRBJ2-7; D is unclear. The V gene lost 3 bases and the J gene lost 2 bases, with 8 bases spanning the gap. The CDR3 consists of 13 residues. The germline V gene encodes CDR1 KGHSH and CDR2 LQKENI. The CDR3 region has the DNA TGTGCCAGCTCACCGGCCGCCGCCTACGAGCAGTACTTC. This sequence encodes CASSPAAAYEQYF.

In this sample, this clonotype turned up many times. J is TRBJ2-5 and V is TRBV9, with D possibly matching TRBD2 (6 bases). Germline V lookup: CDR1 SGDLS, CDR2 YYNGEE. V lost 0 bases, J lost 4 bases, and 10 bases lay in between. The CDR3 loop spans 14 amino acids. As DNA, the CDR3 is TGTGCCAGCAGCGTAGGGAGGGGCCTAGAGACCCAGTACTTC. Residues: CASSVGRGLETQYF.